These 17 T cell receptor beta chains were all obtained from the same sample, sequenced in a study of regulatory T cells in long-lasting Graves disease. Building of the TCR beta libraries involved iRepertoire HTBI primers and Arm-PCR of CDR3 regions. TCRdb ran MiXCR on the multiplex PCR reads and lists one entry per CDR3 protein. The sample records approximately 400,000 distinct CDR3 sequences, 15% to 18% being singletons. Time point meaning: newly diagnosed GD, antithyroid drugs for less than 3 months. PBMC RNA was the source of the TCR library. The input for sequencing was peripheral blood mononuclear cells (PBMCs), taken at new diagnosis, from a patient treated with antithyroid drugs. All receptors derive from a female donor with Graves disease.

There are a few counts of this clonotype. V and J are TRBV19 and TRBJ2-1, with D unresolved. The germline V and J ends were trimmed by 5 bases and 4 bases, with 15 bases remaining between them. The CDR3 runs to 15 residues. Germline CDR1 reads LNHDA; CDR2 reads SQIVND (reference sequence). CDR3 bases: TGTGCCAGTAGTGTGGGTCCGGCGGATTACAATGAGCAGTTCTTC. Protein product: CASSVGPADYNEQFF.

This clonotype appeared a few times. V usage is TRBV7-2 and J usage is TRBJ2-7; no definite D call. CDR3 length: 15 residues. The germline V gene encodes CDR1 SGHTA and CDR2 FQGNSA. V was pared by 1 base and J by 2 bases, with 12 bases between. The CDR3 loop is CASSLVTNTAYEQYF. DNA for the CDR3: TGTGCCAGCAGCTTAGTGACAAACACCGCCTACGAGCAGTACTTC.

In its sample, this clonotype was seen many times. This chain uses TRBV3-1 with TRBJ1-5; D is perhaps TRBD1 (6 bases). This CDR3 is 16 amino acids long. V lost 4 bases to trimming and J lost 5 bases, with 18 bases between them. Germline values: CDR1 LGHDT, CDR2 YNNKEL (reference sequence). CDR3 loop: CASSPTGGGADQPQHF. CDR3 DNA sequence: TGTGCCAGCAGCCCAACCGGGGGGGGCGCGGATCAGCCCCAGCATTTT.

In its sample, this clonotype was seen many times. The rearrangement links TRBV27 to TRBJ1-1; perhaps TRBD1 as D (5 bases). CDR1 is MNHEY, CDR2 SMNVEV, per germline (reference sequence). This CDR3 region has 17 residues. V lost 1 base and J lost 4, with 19 bases in between. The chain's CDR3 is CASSLFFRGELGTEAFF. The CDR3 DNA sequence: TGTGCCAGCAGTTTATTTTTCCGGGGGGAACTGGGCACTGAAGCTTTCTTT.

This clonotype was recorded only once. V is TRBV27 and J is TRBJ2-1, with TRBD2 matching 10 bases. Unmatched junction bases numbered 5, after V lost 8 bases and J lost 4 bases. The CDR3 length is 14 residues. Looked up from germline, CDR1 is MNHEY and CDR2 is SMNVEV (reference sequence). CDR3 in amino acids: CASSGLAPYNEQFF. CDR3 bases: TGTGCCAGCTCGGGACTAGCGCCATACAATGAGCAGTTCTTC.

J is TRBJ1-5 and V is TRBV4-2; D is unresolved. This CDR3 contains 13 residues. The V end lost 3 bases, the J end lost 3 bases, and 6 bases lay between the germline ends. Germline assignment: CDR1 LGHNA and CDR2 YNFKEQ. Written as DNA, the CDR3 is TGTGCCAGCAGCCAGTCCGACAATCAGCCCCAGCATTTT. As protein: CASSQSDNQPQHF.

Note on this clonotype: A read error is the likely source, as a far larger clone sits one nucleotide away. V gene TRBV2 combines with J gene TRBJ2-4, with D tentatively TRBD2 (5 bases). Per germline, CDR1 SNHLY and CDR2 FYNNEI. The germline V and J ends were trimmed by 3 bases and 13 bases, with 13 bases remaining between them. This CDR3 is 12 amino acids long. The CDR3 DNA reads as TGTGCCAGCAGTGAGGAGGTCCTGGGGCAGTACTTC. As protein: CASSEEVLGQYF.

This clonotype has a single count. The chain is built from TRBV29-1 and TRBJ1-2; 10 bases are a match to TRBD1. The CDR3 spans 13 residues. CDR1 and CDR2 (germline): SQVTM, ANQGSEA. V was pared by 7 bases and J by 4 bases, with 6 bases of the junction left unmatched. CDR3 coding DNA: TGCAGCGCCCCGGGACAGGGGATCTATGGCTACACCTTC. Residues: CSAPGQGIYGYTF.

The chain joins TRBV28 to TRBJ1-4; no clear D gene. This CDR3 has 12 amino acids. V lost 5 bases and J lost 10, with 11 bases in between. Germline-derived CDR1 and CDR2 are MDHEN and SYDVKM. The CDR3 reads CASSTDHGKLFF. CDR3 sequence (DNA): TGTGCCAGCAGTACCGACCATGGAAAACTGTTTTTT.

There are many counts of this clonotype. The chain uses TRBV7-2 and TRBJ2-7; D not certain. Germline assignment: CDR1 SGHTA and CDR2 FQGNSA. The CDR3 is made up of 13 amino acids. The germline V and J ends were trimmed by 2 bases and 3 bases, with 8 bases remaining between them. CDR3 in amino acids: CASSLYTLYEQYF. The CDR3 nucleotides read TGTGCCAGCAGCTTATATACGCTCTACGAGCAGTACTTC. Full variable domain (outside the CDR3, taken from reference TRBV7-2 and TRBJ2-7): GAGVSQSPSNKVTEKGKDVELRCDPISGHTALYWYRQSLGQGLEFLIYFQGNSAPDKSGLPSDRFSAERTGGSVSTLTIQRTQQEDSAVYLCASSLYTLYEQYFGPGTRLTVT.

This clonotype came up a few times. A read error may explain this, as a much larger clone is one base away. As the CDR3 is not closed by the conserved phenylalanine or tryptophan, this likely results from a read error. The V gene is TRBV12-3 or TRBV12-4, the J gene TRBJ2-7; TRBD1 might be the D (6 bases). V was pared by 7 bases and J by 0 bases, with 13 bases between. The CDR3 spans 14 residues. The CDR3 loop is CASTLGTISYEQYS. CDR3 coding DNA: TGTGCCAGCACCCTTGGGACAATCTCCTACGAGCAGTACTCC.

CDR3 in DNA: TGTGCCAGCAGCCGACGAACGGGGTGGAGTAGCCCCTACACTGAAGCTTTCTTT. Its protein product is CASSRRTGWSSPYTEAFF. The V and J genes are TRBV5-6 and TRBJ1-1; D not certain. The CDR3 runs to 18 residues. The V and J ends lost 4 bases and 3 bases respectively, with 25 bases between them. Germline V gene data show CDR1 as SGHDT and CDR2 as YYEEEE.

This clonotype was seen repeatedly, ten times or more. The chain carries TRBV12-3 or TRBV12-4 and TRBJ2-2, with unresolved D. Trimming took 7 bases from V and 7 from J, leaving 13 bases between them. This CDR3 has 13 amino acids. Here the CDR3 reads CASIGRRVGELFF. For the CDR3, the DNA is TGTGCCAGCATTGGACGGCGCGTCGGGGAGCTGTTTTTT.

This clonotype showed up many times. The V and J genes are TRBV27 and TRBJ2-4, with 16 bases matching TRBD2. V was clipped by 5 bases and J by 2 bases; unmatched bases: 9. Germline CDR1 MNHEY, CDR2 SMNVEV (reference sequence). The CDR3 contains 19 residues. CDR3 protein: CASSIRGTSGRATKNIQYF. DNA for the CDR3: TGTGCCAGCAGTATACGAGGGACTAGCGGGAGGGCAACCAAAAACATTCAGTACTTC.

This chain uses TRBV27 with TRBJ2-7; D is perhaps TRBD1 or TRBD2 (5 bases each). The CDR3 loop spans 16 amino acids. Germline CDR1 is MNHEY and CDR2 is SMNVEV (reference sequence). V lost 4 bases and J lost 0, with 16 bases in between. CDR3 residues: CASSSTPGPTSYEQYF. Here the CDR3 DNA reads TGTGCCAGCAGTTCCACTCCGGGACCTACCTCCTACGAGCAGTACTTC.

This chain links TRBV29-1 with TRBJ1-2; D is possibly TRBD1 (5 bases). Germline CDR1 and CDR2: SQVTM and ANQGSEA. V was cut by 4 bases and J by 7 bases, with 19 bases left in between. CDR3 length equals 14 residues. CDR3 in DNA: TGCAGCGTTGTTCCCCCTCAAGGGAGGGGTGGCTACACCTTC. Translation gives CSVVPPQGRGGYTF.

This chain uses TRBV12-3 or TRBV12-4 with TRBJ1-3; D unresolved. The V and J ends lost 3 bases and 2 bases respectively, with 8 bases between them. The CDR3 spans 14 residues. Here the CDR3 reads CASSFVGAGNTIYF. CDR3 DNA: TGTGCCAGCAGTTTCGTGGGTGCTGGAAACACCATATATTTT.